These 26 T cell receptor beta chains originate from one sample sequenced in a study of OX40 agonist ivuxolimab in advanced cancers. Data came from immunoSEQ multiplex PCR; TCRdb stores just in-frame clones and leaves some out. The sample contains about 46,000 clones, 80% to 90% of which appear only once. The sequences come from CD4+ or CD8+ T cells sorted from blood, collected in a trial of the OX40 agonist ivuxolimab. The receptors derive from an adult with an advanced solid tumor such as melanoma, head and neck, liver or kidney cancer.

The J gene is TRBJ2-7, the V gene TRBV10-2; D remains unclear. This CDR3 is 11 amino acids long. CDR1 WSHSY and CDR2 SAAADI come from the germline V gene. The V gene lost 4 bases and the J gene lost 4 bases, with 5 bases spanning the gap. This CDR3 is CASSGVYEQYF. CDR3 nucleotides: TGCGCCAGCAGTGGGGTATACGAGCAGTACTTC.

CDR3 nucleotides: TGTGCCAGCAGCTTATCGACGGGGGTTTCCTACGAGCAGTACTTC. This gives the protein CASSLSTGVSYEQYF. The chain employs TRBV7-2 and TRBJ2-7; D might be TRBD2 (6 bases). The germline V gene encodes CDR1 SGHTA and CDR2 FQGNSA. The V gene lost 2 bases and the J gene lost 1 base, with 12 bases spanning the gap. This CDR3 has 15 amino acids.

The rearrangement joins TRBV4-1 to TRBJ1-1, with D possibly being TRBD1 (6 bases). Germline V CDR1 and CDR2: MGHRA, YSYEKL. The CDR3 consists of 13 residues. V was pared by 4 bases and J by 1 base, with 7 bases between. The DNA for the CDR3 is TGCGCCAGCAGCCCACAGGGGAACACTGAAGCTTTCTTT. This encodes CASSPQGNTEAFF.

The chain recombines TRBV6-1 with TRBJ1-2, with D possibly TRBD1 on 5 matching bases. The CDR3 consists of 14 residues. The germline V gene has CDR1 MNHNS and CDR2 SASEGT. Trimming took off 4 bases at V and 1 base at J, with 10 bases between the two ends. The CDR3 is CASSGAGNNYGYTF. The CDR3 DNA follows: TGTGCCAGCAGTGGGGCAGGGAATAACTATGGCTACACCTTC.

The gene calls are TRBV4-3 and TRBJ1-1; 7 bases are shared with TRBD1. In germline, CDR1 is LGHNA, CDR2 YSLEER. The CDR3 spans 17 residues. J gave up 3 bases and V 0 bases, and 10 bases lay outside the gene matches. The CDR3 region is CASSQDSGGQGDTEAFF. As DNA, the CDR3 is TGCGCCAGCAGCCAAGATAGCGGGGGCCAGGGGGACACTGAAGCTTTCTTT.

The CDR3 sequence: CASSPRGVTGELFF. The CDR3 nucleotides are TGTGCCAGCAGTCCACGTGGGGTCACCGGGGAGCTGTTTTTT. The V call is TRBV6-5, the J call TRBJ2-2; unclear D gene. Germline lookup yields CDR1 MNHEY and CDR2 SVGAGI. The CDR3 is made up of 14 amino acids. Trimming stripped 5 bases from V and 4 bases from J, with 11 bases between.

The chain couples TRBV19 to TRBJ1-5; 7 nucleotides agree with TRBD1. V gave up 6 bases and J gave up 6 bases; unmatched junction bases: 11. Germline values: CDR1 LNHDA, CDR2 SQIVND (reference sequence). The CDR3 extends over 15 amino acids. The CDR3 region is CASRDRDSSSQPQHF. CDR3 sequence (DNA): TGTGCCAGTAGAGACCGGGACAGCTCAAGTCAGCCCCAGCATTTT.

This chain connects TRBV2 to TRBJ2-1, with 13 bases matching TRBD2. The CDR3 runs to 19 residues. The V and J ends lost 4 bases and 0 bases, in that order; junction bases with no gene match: 9. CDR1 is SNHLY and CDR2 is FYNNEI in the germline V gene. DNA of the CDR3: TGTGCCAGCAGTGGCCAGGGGACTAGCGGGGTGAGCTCCTACAATGAGCAGTTCTTC. Translation: CASSGQGTSGVSSYNEQFF.

The chain combines TRBV15 with TRBJ2-3, with no clear D. Germline V CDR1 and CDR2: LNHNV, YYDKDF (reference sequence). The V gene lost 0 bases and the J gene lost 6 bases, with 7 bases spanning the gap. The CDR3 is 13 amino acids. Here the CDR3 reads CATSRDQSDTQYF. CDR3 nucleotide sequence: TGTGCCACCAGCAGAGACCAATCGGATACGCAGTATTTT.

The chain combines TRBV5-8 with TRBJ2-1; no reliable D call. Germline lookup yields CDR1 SGHTS and CDR2 YDEGEE. V lost 0 bases and J lost 0, with 7 bases in between. This CDR3 region has 15 residues. CDR3 DNA sequence: TGTGCCAGCAGCTTGGAGTATTCCTCCTACAATGAGCAGTTCTTC. This encodes CASSLEYSSYNEQFF. The entire variable domain, with the rest obtained from reference TRBV5-8 and TRBJ2-1, is as follows: EAGVTQSPTHLIKTRGQQATLRCSPISGHTSVYWYQQALGLGLQFLLWYDEGEERNRGNFPPRFSGRQFPNYSSELNVNALELEDSALYLCASSLEYSSYNEQFFGPGTRLTVL.

The V call is TRBV30, the J call TRBJ2-5; 8 bases are shared with TRBD1. The ends lost 5 bases at V and 7 bases at J; junction bases unmatched: 9. The CDR3 sequence is 13 residues long. Germline loops: CDR1 GTSNPN, CDR2 SVGIG (reference sequence). The DNA for the CDR3 is TGTGCCTGGTCAGGGGGCGCCCGAGGGACCCAGTACTTC. Amino acid sequence: CAWSGGARGTQYF.

The V and J genes are TRBV6-6 and TRBJ2-4; D could derive from TRBD1 or TRBD2 (5 bases each). Per germline, CDR1 MNHNY and CDR2 SVGAGI (reference sequence). The CDR3 totals 13 residues. Trimming cost V 6 bases and J 5 bases, with 11 bases left between them. CDR3 sequence (DNA): TGTGCCAGCAGCCGGGACGGAGAAAACATTCAGTACTTC. As protein: CASSRDGENIQYF.

The rearrangement links TRBV6-6 to TRBJ1-4; 7 nucleotides match TRBD1. The CDR3 consists of 13 residues. V was clipped by 8 bases and J by 8 bases; unmatched bases: 8. Germline V lookup: CDR1 MNHNY, CDR2 SVGAGI (reference sequence). CDR3 in DNA: TGTGCCAGCTCTCAGGGGGTGGGGGAAAAACTGTTTTTT. Its translation: CASSQGVGEKLFF.

The rearrangement links TRBV5-1 to TRBJ2-7, with D uncertain. Trimming pared 0 bases from V and 7 bases from J, leaving 14 bases between. CDR1 is SGHRS, CDR2 YFSETQ, per germline. CDR3 size: 14 residues. The CDR3 protein is CASSLGDSLGEQYF. For the CDR3, the DNA is TGCGCCAGCAGCTTGGGGGATTCGTTGGGTGAGCAGTACTTC.

V gene TRBV13 combines with J gene TRBJ2-1, with a weak D call TRBD1 (5 bases). The CDR3 has 13 residues. V lost 5 bases to trimming and J lost 4 bases, with 9 bases between them. From germline, CDR1 is PRHDT and CDR2 FYEKMQ (reference sequence). The CDR3 DNA sequence: TGTGCCAGCAGCCCGGACACTTACAATGAGCAGTTCTTC. Translated: CASSPDTYNEQFF.

DNA of the CDR3: TGTGCCAGCAGCTGGATGTCAGGGAGCTCCTACGAGCAGTACTTC. The encoded protein is CASSWMSGSSYEQYF. The chain has TRBV7-2 and TRBJ2-7; D could derive from TRBD1 or TRBD2 (5 bases each). The CDR3 contains 15 residues. The germline V and J ends were trimmed by 4 bases and 0 bases, with 13 bases remaining between them. From germline, CDR1 is SGHTA and CDR2 FQGNSA.

V is TRBV7-2 and J is TRBJ1-2, with unresolved D. Trimming took 6 bases from V and 0 from J, leaving 8 bases between them. CDR1 and CDR2 from the germline V gene are SGHTA and FQGNSA. This CDR3 comprises 13 residues. CDR3 sequence: CASSRVANYGYTF. The CDR3 DNA reads TGTGCCAGCAGTAGAGTAGCTAACTATGGCTACACCTTC.

This chain connects TRBV7-2 to TRBJ2-5, with 11 bases aligning to TRBD2. The J segment lost 4 bases and the V segment lost 3 bases, leaving 4 bases of the junction unmatched. This CDR3 spans 15 amino acids. Germline V gene data show CDR1 as SGHTA and CDR2 as FQGNSA. CDR3 coding DNA: TGTGCCAGCAGCTTCGGGACTAGCGGCCCAGAGACCCAGTACTTC. This gives the protein CASSFGTSGPETQYF.

The chain recombines TRBV5-4 with TRBJ1-2, with D possibly TRBD1 on 5 matching bases. Germline CDR1 and CDR2: SGHNT and YYREEE (reference sequence). V lost 4 bases and J lost 4, with 20 bases in between. This CDR3 is 16 amino acids long. The CDR3 protein is CASSPPLGENSYGYTF. The CDR3 DNA is TGTGCCAGCAGCCCCCCCCTGGGGGAAAATAGCTATGGCTACACCTTC.

The CDR3 bases are TGCGCCAGCAGCTTGGGTTTAGTGGGCAATGAGCAGTTCTTC. It translates to CASSLGLVGNEQFF. This rearrangement joins TRBV5-1 to TRBJ2-1, with no clear D. Trimming left V 0 bases short and J 6 bases short, with 10 bases between. The length of the CDR3 is 14 residues. Germline-derived CDR1 and CDR2 are SGHRS and YFSETQ.

The gene calls are TRBV6-5 and TRBJ2-6, with D possibly being TRBD1 (5 bases). The CDR3 loop spans 15 amino acids. Trimming removed 6 bases from V and 4 bases from J, with 13 bases in between. CDR1 is MNHEY and CDR2 is SVGAGI in the germline V gene. CDR3 sequence: CASSQGADGANVLTF. For the CDR3, the DNA is TGTGCCAGCAGCCAAGGGGCGGACGGGGCCAACGTCCTGACTTTC.

This rearrangement joins TRBV2 to TRBJ1-5; D perhaps matches TRBD1 (5 bases). CDR3 length equals 16 residues. Germline lookup yields CDR1 SNHLY and CDR2 FYNNEI. Trimming cost V 0 bases and J 2 bases, with 11 bases left between them. The CDR3 sequence: CASSEAQGMRNQPQHF. The CDR3 DNA reads TGTGCCAGCAGTGAAGCTCAGGGTATGCGCAATCAGCCCCAGCATTTT.

There are a few counts of this clone. This chain links TRBV28 with TRBJ2-3; TRBD2 agrees at 9 bases. CDR1 and CDR2 from the germline V gene are MDHEN and SYDVKM. V dropped 7 bases and J dropped 5; count of bases not matched to a gene: 10. The CDR3 runs 15 residues. The CDR3 sequence: CASTHSGGLGDTQYF. The CDR3 DNA follows: TGTGCCAGCACCCACAGCGGGGGGCTCGGAGATACGCAGTATTTT.

The chain carries TRBV13 and TRBJ2-5; 12 nucleotides align to TRBD2. Germline-derived CDR1 and CDR2 are PRHDT and FYEKMQ (reference sequence). V was pared by 5 bases and J by 5 bases, with 6 bases of the junction left unmatched. The CDR3 extends over 15 amino acids. The CDR3 is CASSASGRVYETQYF. The DNA for the CDR3 is TGTGCCAGCAGCGCTAGCGGGAGGGTTTACGAGACCCAGTACTTC.

The chain employs TRBV19 and TRBJ1-2, with D unclear. V was trimmed by 10 bases and J by 9 bases, leaving 18 bases between them. This CDR3 is 12 amino acids long. Germline V gene data show CDR1 as LNHDA and CDR2 as SQIVND (reference sequence). CDR3 coding DNA: TGTGCCACAACCTCCGGGTCCATGCGCTACACCTTC. It translates to CATTSGSMRYTF.

This sequence joins TRBV29-1 and TRBJ2-7, with a weak D call TRBD1 (6 bases). The germline V gene encodes CDR1 SQVTM and CDR2 ANQGSEA. Trimming cost V 1 base and J 2 bases, with 9 bases left between them. The CDR3 consists of 13 residues. The chain's CDR3 is CSVEAGQPYEQYF. The CDR3 bases are TGCAGCGTTGAAGCCGGACAGCCCTACGAGCAGTACTTC.